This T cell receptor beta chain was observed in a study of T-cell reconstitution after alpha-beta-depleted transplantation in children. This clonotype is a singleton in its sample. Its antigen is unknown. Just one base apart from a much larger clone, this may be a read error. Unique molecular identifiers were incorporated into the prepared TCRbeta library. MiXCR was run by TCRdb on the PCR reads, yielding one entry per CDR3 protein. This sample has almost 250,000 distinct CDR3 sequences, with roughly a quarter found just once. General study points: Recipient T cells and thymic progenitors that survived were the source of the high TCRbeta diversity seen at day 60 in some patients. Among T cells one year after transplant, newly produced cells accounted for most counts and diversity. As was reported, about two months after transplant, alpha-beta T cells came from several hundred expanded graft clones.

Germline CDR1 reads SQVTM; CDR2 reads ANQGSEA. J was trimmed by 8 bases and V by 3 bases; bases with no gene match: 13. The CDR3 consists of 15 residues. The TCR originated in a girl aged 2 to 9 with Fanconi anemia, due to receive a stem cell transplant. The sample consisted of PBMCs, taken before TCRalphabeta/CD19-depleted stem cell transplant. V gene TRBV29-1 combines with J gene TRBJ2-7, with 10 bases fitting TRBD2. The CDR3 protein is CSVDLFLAGDHQQYF. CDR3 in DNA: TGCAGCGTTGATCTTTTCCTAGCGGGAGACCACCAGCAGTACTTC.